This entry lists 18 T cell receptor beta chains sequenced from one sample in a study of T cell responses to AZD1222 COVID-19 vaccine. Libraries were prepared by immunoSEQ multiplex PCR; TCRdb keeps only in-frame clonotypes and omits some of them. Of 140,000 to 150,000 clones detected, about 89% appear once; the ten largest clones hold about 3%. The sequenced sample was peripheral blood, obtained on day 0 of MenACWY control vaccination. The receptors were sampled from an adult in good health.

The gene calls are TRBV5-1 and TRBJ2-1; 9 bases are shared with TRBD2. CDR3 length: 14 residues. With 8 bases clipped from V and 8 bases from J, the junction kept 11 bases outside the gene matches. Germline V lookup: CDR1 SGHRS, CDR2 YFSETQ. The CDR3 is CASSSGRSGDEQFF. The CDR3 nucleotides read TGCGCCAGTTCAAGCGGGAGGTCAGGAGATGAGCAGTTCTTC. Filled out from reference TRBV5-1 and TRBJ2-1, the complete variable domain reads KAGVTQTPRYLIKTRGQQVTLSCSPISGHRSVSWYQQTPGQGLQFLFEYFSETQRNKGNFPGRFSGRQFSNSRSEMNVSTLELGDSALYLCASSSGRSGDEQFFGPGTRLTVL.

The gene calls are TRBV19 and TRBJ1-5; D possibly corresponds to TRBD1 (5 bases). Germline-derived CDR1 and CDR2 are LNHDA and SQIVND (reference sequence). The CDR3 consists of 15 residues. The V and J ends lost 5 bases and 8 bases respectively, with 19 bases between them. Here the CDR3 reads CASSPPGRVLKPQHF. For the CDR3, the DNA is TGTGCCAGTAGTCCCCCGGGACGGGTATTAAAGCCCCAGCATTTT.

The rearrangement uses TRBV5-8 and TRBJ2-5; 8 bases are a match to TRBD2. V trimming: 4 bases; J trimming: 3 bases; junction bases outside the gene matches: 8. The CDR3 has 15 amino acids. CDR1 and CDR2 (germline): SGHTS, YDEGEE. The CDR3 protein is CASSPGVAGKETQYF. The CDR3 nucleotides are TGTGCCAGCAGCCCGGGGGTAGCGGGAAAAGAGACCCAGTACTTC.

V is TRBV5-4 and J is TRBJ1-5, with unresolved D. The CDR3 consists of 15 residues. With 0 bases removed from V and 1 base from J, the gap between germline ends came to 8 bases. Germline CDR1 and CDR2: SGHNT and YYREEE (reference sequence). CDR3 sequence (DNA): TGTGCCAGCAGCTTGGGGGGAAAGAGCAATCAGCCCCAGCATTTT. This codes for CASSLGGKSNQPQHF.

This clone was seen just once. CDR3 sequence reads: CAWSSGNNQPQHF. CDR3 nucleotides: TGTGCCTGGAGTTCGGGTAACAATCAGCCCCAGCATTTT. The V gene is TRBV30, the J gene TRBJ1-5; no clear D. The germline V gene has CDR1 GTSNPN and CDR2 SVGIG (reference sequence). The CDR3 extends over 13 amino acids. Trimming took off 2 bases at V and 3 bases at J, with 8 bases between the two ends. The variable domain in full, with the rest retrieved from reference TRBV30 and TRBJ1-5, is SQTIHQWPATLVQPVGSPLSLECTVEGTSNPNLYWYRQAAGRGLQLLFYSVGIGQISSEVPQNLSASRPQDRQFILSSKKLLLSDSGFYLCAWSSGNNQPQHFGDGTRLSIL.

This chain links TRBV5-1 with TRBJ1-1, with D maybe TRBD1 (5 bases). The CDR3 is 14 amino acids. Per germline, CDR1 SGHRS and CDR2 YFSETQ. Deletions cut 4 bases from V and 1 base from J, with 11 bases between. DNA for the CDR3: TGCGCCAGCAGCATGTCCGGGGCGAACACTGAAGCTTTCTTT. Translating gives CASSMSGANTEAFF.

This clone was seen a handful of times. The CDR3 reads CASSGSFNQPQHF. In DNA form, the CDR3 reads TGTGCCAGCAGCGGAAGCTTCAATCAGCCCCAGCATTTT. This chain links TRBV6-5 with TRBJ1-5, with no clear D. Germline CDR1 reads MNHEY; CDR2 reads SVGAGI. V lost 6 bases to trimming and J lost 3 bases, with 9 bases between them. The CDR3 is 13 amino acids.

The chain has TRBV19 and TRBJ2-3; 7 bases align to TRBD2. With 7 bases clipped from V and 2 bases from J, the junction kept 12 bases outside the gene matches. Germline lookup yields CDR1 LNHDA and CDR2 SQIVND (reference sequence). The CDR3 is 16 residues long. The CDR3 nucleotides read TGTGCCAGTAAGGGGAGGGAGGACTTTAACACAGATACGCAGTATTTT. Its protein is CASKGREDFNTDTQYF.

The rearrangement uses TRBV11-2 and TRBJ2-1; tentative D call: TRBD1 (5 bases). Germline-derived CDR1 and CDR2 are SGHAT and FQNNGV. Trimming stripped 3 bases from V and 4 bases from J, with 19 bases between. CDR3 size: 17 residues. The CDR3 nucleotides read TGTGCCAGCAGCTTGGCAGGGCTAGAATCACGGTACAATGAGCAGTTCTTC. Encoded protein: CASSLAGLESRYNEQFF.

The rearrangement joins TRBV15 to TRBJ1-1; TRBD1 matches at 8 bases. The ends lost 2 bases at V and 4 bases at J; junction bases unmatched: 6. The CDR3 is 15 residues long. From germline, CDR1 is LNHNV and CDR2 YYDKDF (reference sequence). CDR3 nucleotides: TGTGCCACCAGCAGACTCGGACAGGGTATCACTGAAGCTTTCTTT. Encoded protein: CATSRLGQGITEAFF.

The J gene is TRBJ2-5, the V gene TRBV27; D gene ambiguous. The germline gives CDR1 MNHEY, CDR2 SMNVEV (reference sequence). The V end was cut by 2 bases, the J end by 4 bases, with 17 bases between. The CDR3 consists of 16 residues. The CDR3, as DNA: TGTGCCAGCAGTTTACGCCCCAGCTACTTGGGAGAGACCCAGTACTTC. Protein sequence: CASSLRPSYLGETQYF.

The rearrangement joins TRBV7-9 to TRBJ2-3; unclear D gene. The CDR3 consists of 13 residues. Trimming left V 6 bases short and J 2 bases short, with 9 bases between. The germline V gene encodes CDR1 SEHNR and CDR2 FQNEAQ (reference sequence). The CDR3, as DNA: TGTGCCAGCAGACCGGCTGTCACAGATACGCAGTATTTT. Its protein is CASRPAVTDTQYF.

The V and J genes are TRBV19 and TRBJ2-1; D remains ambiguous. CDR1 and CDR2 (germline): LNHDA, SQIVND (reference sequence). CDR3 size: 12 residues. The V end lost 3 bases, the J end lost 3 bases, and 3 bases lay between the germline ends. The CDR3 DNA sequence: TGTGCCAGTAGTATCGTCTACAATGAGCAGTTCTTC. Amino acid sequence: CASSIVYNEQFF.

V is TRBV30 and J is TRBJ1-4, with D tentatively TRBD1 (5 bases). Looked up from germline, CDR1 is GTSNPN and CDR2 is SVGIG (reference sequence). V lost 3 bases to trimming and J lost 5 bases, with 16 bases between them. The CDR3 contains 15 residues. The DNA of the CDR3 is TGTGCCTGGAGCTCGGGGGGTACCACGAATGAAAAACTGTTTTTT. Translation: CAWSSGGTTNEKLFF.

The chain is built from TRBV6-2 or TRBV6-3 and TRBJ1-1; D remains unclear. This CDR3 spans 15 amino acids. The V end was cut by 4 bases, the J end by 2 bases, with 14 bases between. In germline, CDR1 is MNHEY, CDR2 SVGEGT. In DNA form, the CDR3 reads TGTGCCAGCAGTTTCACACCGGGTCCCAACACTGAAGCTTTCTTT. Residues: CASSFTPGPNTEAFF.

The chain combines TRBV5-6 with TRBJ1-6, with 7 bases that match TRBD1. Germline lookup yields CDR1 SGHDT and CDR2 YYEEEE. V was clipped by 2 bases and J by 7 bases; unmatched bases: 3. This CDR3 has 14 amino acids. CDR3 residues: CASSFGTANSPLHF. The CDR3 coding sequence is TGTGCCAGCAGCTTTGGGACAGCCAATTCACCCCTCCACTTT. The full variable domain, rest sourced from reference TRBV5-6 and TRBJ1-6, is DAGVTQSPTHLIKTRGQQVTLRCSPKSGHDTVSWYQQALGQGPQFIFQYYEEEERQRGNFPDRFSGHQFPNYSSELNVNALLLGDSALYLCASSFGTANSPLHFGNGTRLTVT.

DNA for the CDR3: TGCGCCAGCAGCCAAGGGGACGGGAGTCTAACCTACGAGCAGTACTTC. Encoded protein: CASSQGDGSLTYEQYF. The chain recombines TRBV4-1 with TRBJ2-7, with D perhaps matching TRBD2 (6 bases). V shed 1 base and J shed 2 bases, with 15 bases lying between them. CDR1 and CDR2 from the germline V gene are MGHRA and YSYEKL. CDR3 length: 16 residues.

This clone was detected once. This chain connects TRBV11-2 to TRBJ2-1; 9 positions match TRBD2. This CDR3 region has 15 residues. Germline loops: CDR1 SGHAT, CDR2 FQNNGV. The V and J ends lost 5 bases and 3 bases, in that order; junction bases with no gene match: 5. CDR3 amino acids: CASSVSGGHYNEQFF. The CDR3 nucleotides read TGTGCCAGCAGCGTTAGCGGGGGCCACTACAATGAGCAGTTCTTC.